Reported below is one TCR beta chain. Its antigen is not yet known. No much larger clone is present one base from it, and per-base qualities are unavailable. Counted from cysteine to phenylalanine, this CDR3 has 13 amino acids. Only the CDR3 portion is preserved as DNA: 39 bases, with reading frame beginning at the first base. Deletion took 8 bases off V and 7 bases off J, with a span of 17 bases between the germline ends. Stable Graves' hyperthyroidism was defined as no progression to ophthalmopathy during 18 months of follow-up. Hyperthyroidism patients were aged 18 to 65 years and newly diagnosed, with disease duration of less than 2 months. Exclusion was applied to patients with uncontrolled infections, other autoimmune diseases, pregnancy or lactation. Diagnoses were established on the basis of clinical symptoms, serum thyroxine and TRAb, thyroid ultrasound, and orbital computed tomography. PBMCs were separated from 7.5 to 10 ml of fresh peripheral blood using Ficoll-Paque density gradient centrifugation. Total RNA was extracted using Trizol reagent, and RNA quality was assessed on an Agilent 2100 Bioanalyzer.

The data were obtained in a study of T cells in Graves' hyperthyroidism and ophthalmopathy (dated 2019 in TCRdb). For the study in its entirety: Peripheral blood samples were taken at initial diagnosis, before any treatment was given. The approximately 98 discovery patients were randomly divided into training and test sets at a 7:3 ratio. In addition, the study compared T-cell repertoires in thyroid tissue and in blood from roughly 6 Graves' hyperthyroidism patients. The paper describes TCR Vbeta CDR3 sequencing of more than 120 peripheral blood samples, made up of 40 to 45 ophthalmopathy patients, roughly 72 hyperthyroidism patients and 17 progressor patients. Prospective prediction of ophthalmopathy was tested in an independent validation cohort of 18 to 20 hyperthyroidism patients and around 16 patients who later progressed to ophthalmopathy. To identify distinguishing TCR V-J signatures, a discovery cohort of around 98 patients was used, comprising 40 to 45 with Graves' ophthalmopathy and about 59 with stable Graves' hyperthyroidism. After sampling, hyperthyroidism patients received methimazole starting at 30 mg daily, and ophthalmopathy patients received high-dose intravenous methylprednisolone.

The research as a whole found: Blood samples also contained most of the expanded thyroid clonotypes (frequency above 0.001), which suggests that blood repertoires may reflect thyroid immune responses. Sample size was not statistically predetermined, and blinding of investigators to group allocation was not performed. A model built on a 13 V-J signature distinguished ophthalmopathy from stable hyperthyroidism, reaching about 88% sensitivity and around 81% specificity in cross-validation and 80%/75% in testing. In validation, the model predicted progression to ophthalmopathy with just under 71% sensitivity and roughly 72% specificity, a median of about 6 months before onset.

Amplification of TCR beta CDR3 regions was carried out from RNA transcripts. For the first round of RT-PCR on the TCR CDR3, the HTBI primer set was used together with the Qiagen OneStep RT-PCR kit. Libraries were constructed in a second round of multiplex PCR, after which size selection and purification were carried out. The libraries were sequenced on an Illumina HiSeq2000 using paired-end 100 bp reads. Per the source publication's procedure: Raw data were processed with SOAPnuke, discarding reads with adapters, uncalled bases, mean Phred below 15, or no exact constant-primer or identifier match. COPE v1.2.5 was used to merge high-quality paired reads, and clonotypes were defined as unique nucleotide sequences. MiTCR v1.1 was used to align clonotypes to the IMGT TRBV, TRBD and TRBJ reference segments. The analysis was restricted to V-J combinations with a frequency above 0.0001, which together covered 99.2% of the repertoires. A TCS score was defined as the ratio between F50 (clonal expansion) and ExV (chaos), using BLOSUM62-based TCRdist between CDR3 peptides within each V-J. Welch's t-statistics and random forest reduced 500 to 550 V-J features to around 14, which were used in a naive Bayes classifier (R e1071). In-frame beta chains were kept once TCRdb had trimmed the public reads at Q25 with fastp and called clones with MiXCR. All rows with the same CDR3 protein become a single entry with the most common DNA and genes. V and J calls and clone size were set by TCRdb, not the authors. This sample gives a few hundred thousand distinct CDR3 sequences in total; more than 20% of them show up just once. The ten largest clones capture approximately 25% of the sample.

The specimen was blood. Rearrangement joined TRBV6-7 to TRBJ1-1; the D gene remains uncertain. TRBV6-7 is an ORF; its function is uncertain. The receptor was derived from a man younger than 30 with Graves' hyperthyroidism. The CDR3 protein: CASSMGDCVEAFF. In nucleotides, the sequence is TGTGCCAGCTCGATGGGAGATTGTGTTGAAGCTTTCTTT.